These 21 T cell receptor beta chains were sequenced from one sample in a study of shared clonotypes between healthy human individuals. The table came from immunoSEQ multiplex PCR; TCRdb's copy has only in-frame clones and leaves some out. The data show about 1 million clones, about 76% seen once. Sequenced: memory CD4+ T cells sorted from blood. The subset: CD45RA-negative fraction. The receptors originated from a young man in good health.

This clone was found a few times. V is TRBV2 and J is TRBJ2-4, with TRBD2 as a possible D gene (6 bases). The V end lost 8 bases, the J end lost 0 bases, and 11 bases lay between the germline ends. This CDR3 region has 14 residues. CDR1 and CDR2 (germline): SNHLY, FYNNEI. The CDR3 here is CASEAGLAKNIQYF. CDR3 nucleotides: TGTGCCAGCGAGGCGGGGCTAGCCAAAAACATTCAGTACTTC.

V is TRBV10-3 and J is TRBJ2-3; 7 bases are shared with TRBD1. Germline CDR1 ENHRY, CDR2 SYGVKD. Trimming removed 10 bases from V and 1 base from J; junction bases left unmatched: 2. The CDR3 consists of 12 residues. The CDR3, as DNA: TGTGCCACCGACAGGGGCACAGATACGCAGTATTTT. Amino acid sequence: CATDRGTDTQYF.

The V gene is TRBV6-6, the J gene TRBJ2-1, with 8 nucleotides matching TRBD1. The V segment lost 2 bases and the J segment 9 bases; nucleotides outside the gene matches: 3. CDR3 length: 13 residues. CDR1 is MNHNY and CDR2 is SVGAGI in the germline V gene (reference sequence). The CDR3 loop reads CASSYPDRAEQFF. CDR3 sequence (DNA): TGTGCCAGCAGTTACCCGGACAGGGCTGAGCAGTTCTTC.

V usage is TRBV2 and J usage is TRBJ1-4, with 7 positions matching TRBD1. The CDR3 extends over 15 amino acids. The germline CDR1 and CDR2 sequences are SNHLY and FYNNEI. V lost 4 bases to trimming and J lost 5 bases; unmatched junction nucleotides: 7. This CDR3 is CASSGTGTENEKLFF. The CDR3 region has the DNA TGTGCCAGCAGTGGTACGGGGACAGAGAATGAAAAACTGTTTTTT. The entire variable domain, with the rest obtained from reference TRBV2 and TRBJ1-4, is as follows: EPEVTQTPSHQVTQMGQEVILRCVPISNHLYFYWYRQILGQKVEFLVSFYNNEISEKSEIFDDQFSVERPDGSNFTLKIRSTKLEDSAMYFCASSGTGTENEKLFFGSGTQLSVL.

The chain couples TRBV28 to TRBJ1-5, with 9 bases fitting TRBD1. This CDR3 comprises 17 residues. Trimming at V came to 5 bases and at J to 1 base, leaving 9 bases not matched to a gene. Looked up from germline, CDR1 is MDHEN and CDR2 is SYDVKM. CDR3: CASSPGQGIGSNQPQHF. CDR3 in DNA: TGTGCCAGCAGTCCAGGACAGGGGATAGGCAGCAATCAGCCCCAGCATTTT.

This chain's CDR3 is CASSLSGLGMDEQFF. The DNA for the CDR3 is TGTGCCAGCAGCTTGTCAGGACTAGGGATGGATGAGCAGTTCTTC. The gene calls are TRBV7-9 and TRBJ2-1; 7 nucleotides agree with TRBD2. Germline values: CDR1 SEHNR, CDR2 FQNEAQ (reference sequence). The CDR3 has 15 residues. Losses at the gene ends were 3 bases for V and 8 bases for J; bases not matched to a gene: 10.

The chain couples TRBV7-2 to TRBJ2-5; 8 nucleotides line up with TRBD1. The CDR3 is 15 residues long. Germline lookup yields CDR1 SGHTA and CDR2 FQGNSA. The junction had 6 bases not matched to a gene; V was cut back by 1 base and J by 5 bases. The CDR3 region has the DNA TGTGCCAGCAGCTTAGGCAGGGGGCGCTACGAGACCCAGTACTTC. It specifies CASSLGRGRYETQYF.

This chain links TRBV30 with TRBJ1-3; D unclear. Between the trimmed V and J ends, which lost 3 bases and 0 bases, there was a span of 9 bases. CDR1 GTSNPN and CDR2 SVGIG come from the germline V gene (reference sequence). The CDR3 has 14 residues. CDR3 DNA sequence: TGTGCCTGGAGCCTAGATAGCTCTGGAAACACCATATATTTT. As protein: CAWSLDSSGNTIYF. The variable domain in full, completed from reference TRBV30 and TRBJ1-3, reads SQTIHQWPATLVQPVGSPLSLECTVEGTSNPNLYWYRQAAGRGLQLLFYSVGIGQISSEVPQNLSASRPQDRQFILSSKKLLLSDSGFYLCAWSLDSSGNTIYFGEGSWLTVV.

This clone was found a few times. V is TRBV18 and J is TRBJ1-2, with D possibly TRBD1 on 5 matching bases. This CDR3 has 15 amino acids. CDR1 is KGHSH and CDR2 is LQKENI in the germline V gene. V was cut by 1 base and J by 6 bases, with 15 bases left in between. The CDR3 DNA is TGTGCCAGCTCACCACGCACAGGAGAATGGAATGGCTACACCTTC. Amino acids: CASSPRTGEWNGYTF.

The V and J genes are TRBV6-5 and TRBJ1-3; D gene ambiguous. The CDR3 is made up of 14 amino acids. The germline V gene encodes CDR1 MNHEY and CDR2 SVGAGI. Between the trimmed V and J ends, which lost 2 bases and 0 bases, there was a span of 5 bases. The CDR3 loop is CASSYAASGNTIYF. The CDR3 nucleotides are TGTGCCAGCAGTTACGCAGCCTCTGGAAACACCATATATTTT.

This chain joins TRBV11-1 and TRBJ2-7; 7 nucleotides match TRBD1. Germline loops: CDR1 SGHAT, CDR2 FQDESV (reference sequence). With 1 base clipped from V and 3 bases from J, the junction kept 6 bases outside the gene matches. The CDR3 length is 15 residues. The CDR3 protein is CASSLEGQPYYEQYF. The DNA of the CDR3 is TGTGCCAGCAGCTTAGAGGGACAGCCCTACTACGAGCAGTACTTC.

This clone has only a few counts. The chain has TRBV5-5 and TRBJ2-3; D possibly corresponds to TRBD2 (6 bases). The V end was cut by 3 bases, the J end by 2 bases, with 10 bases between. The germline CDR1 and CDR2 sequences are SGHKS and YYEKEE (reference sequence). The CDR3 contains 14 residues. The CDR3 nucleotides are TGTGCCAGCAGCTCCGGACTACACACAGATACGCAGTATTTT. Protein: CASSSGLHTDTQYF. Together with reference TRBV5-5 and TRBJ2-3, the CDR3 gives the full variable domain: DAGVTQSPTHLIKTRGQQVTLRCSPISGHKSVSWYQQVLGQGPQFIFQYYEKEERGRGNFPDRFSARQFPNYSSELNVNALLLGDSALYLCASSSGLHTDTQYFGPGTRLTVL.

This chain joins TRBV18 and TRBJ2-7; D perhaps matches TRBD2 (6 bases). Germline assignment: CDR1 KGHSH and CDR2 LQKENI. CDR3 length: 13 amino acids. Trimming stripped 2 bases from V and 7 bases from J, with 12 bases between. CDR3 coding DNA: TGTGCCAGCTCACCAGTAGCGGTGGGAGAGCAGTACTTC. This codes for CASSPVAVGEQYF.

The gene calls are TRBV5-6 and TRBJ2-4; D possibly matches TRBD1 or TRBD2 (6 bases each). CDR1 and CDR2 (germline): SGHDT, YYEEEE. This CDR3 has 17 residues. V was cut by 4 bases and J by 1 base, with 18 bases left in between. CDR3 loop: CASSPMTGGFAKNIQYF. The CDR3 DNA reads as TGTGCCAGCAGCCCAATGACAGGAGGGTTCGCCAAAAACATTCAGTACTTC.

The V gene is TRBV30, the J gene TRBJ1-6, with D possibly TRBD1 on 6 matching bases. The germline gives CDR1 GTSNPN, CDR2 SVGIG (reference sequence). The CDR3 extends over 16 amino acids. V lost 6 bases to trimming and J lost 7 bases, with 22 bases between them. The CDR3 region is CACPPVSLTGNSPLHF. The CDR3 nucleotides read TGTGCCTGCCCCCCAGTAAGCCTTACAGGGAATTCACCCCTCCACTTT. Complete variable domain (other parts from reference TRBV30 and TRBJ1-6): SQTIHQWPATLVQPVGSPLSLECTVEGTSNPNLYWYRQAAGRGLQLLFYSVGIGQISSEVPQNLSASRPQDRQFILSSKKLLLSDSGFYLCACPPVSLTGNSPLHFGNGTRLTVT.

The J gene is TRBJ2-1, the V gene TRBV6-1; 10 bases map to TRBD1. V dropped 8 bases and J dropped 1; count of bases not matched to a gene: 5. Germline V gene data show CDR1 as MNHNS and CDR2 as SASEGT. The CDR3 extends over 15 amino acids. The CDR3 DNA reads TGTGCCAGCGATGGGGGACAGGGGTCCTACAATGAGCAGTTCTTC. Amino acids: CASDGGQGSYNEQFF.

This chain uses TRBV30 with TRBJ1-2; TRBD1 matches at 10 bases. After removal of 3 bases from V and 4 bases from J, the junction contained 5 bases not matched to a gene. CDR3 length: 14 amino acids. The germline gives CDR1 GTSNPN, CDR2 SVGIG (reference sequence). CDR3 loop: CAWRVTGGPYGYTF. The CDR3, as DNA: TGTGCCTGGAGGGTGACAGGGGGCCCCTATGGCTACACCTTC.

This sequence joins TRBV30 and TRBJ2-5; 7 bases align to TRBD1. The CDR3 contains 12 residues. The trim removed 8 bases at V and 4 bases at J, leaving 7 bases unmatched. Germline CDR1 GTSNPN, CDR2 SVGIG (reference sequence). DNA for the CDR3: TGTGCCGGAACCTACAGGGGAGAGACCCAGTACTTC. This gives the protein CAGTYRGETQYF.

This clone was detected once. The chain employs TRBV2 and TRBJ1-1; D not resolved. Germline V gene data show CDR1 as SNHLY and CDR2 as FYNNEI. Deletions cut 7 bases from V and 1 base from J, with 16 bases between. This CDR3 has 15 amino acids. CDR3 coding DNA: TGTGCCAGCACCCAAGGTCGCAGGACGAACACTGAAGCTTTCTTT. Its protein product is CASTQGRRTNTEAFF.

The chain is built from TRBV7-9 and TRBJ1-3; D remains ambiguous. CDR1 is SEHNR and CDR2 is FQNEAQ in the germline V gene (reference sequence). This CDR3 is built from 12 residues. V shed 5 bases and J shed 8 bases, with 10 bases lying between them. The CDR3 loop is CASSQAVDTIYF. For the CDR3, the DNA is TGTGCCAGCAGCCAGGCAGTAGACACCATATATTTT.

This clone appeared a few times. This chain joins TRBV10-1 and TRBJ2-6; D is uncertain. Germline CDR1 WNHNN, CDR2 SYGVQD (reference sequence). The CDR3 extends over 12 amino acids. Trimming stripped 10 bases from V and 8 bases from J, with 12 bases between. CDR3 nucleotide sequence: TGCGCCACCTCGGATGGAACCAACGTCCTGACTTTC. This sequence encodes CATSDGTNVLTF.